This T cell receptor (beta chain) is drawn from a study of vaccination effects on CD4 cells after COVID-19. As to this clone: The antigen is undetermined.

Method: immunoSEQ multiplex PCR; TCRdb's copy keeps in-frame clones and lacks some. The sample gives some 20,000 clones, 70% of which show up once; about 16% is in the top ten. Under the ViraFEST assay, PBMC were stimulated with viral peptide pools so that antigen-specific CD4+ T cells expanded. Sequencing was performed afterwards. Following culture for under 12 days, CD4+ T cells were isolated. A half-medium replacement with IL-2 medium was carried out on days 3 and 7. Sequenced here: CD4+ T cells from PBMCs cultured with HCoV-229E spike peptides, sampled before COVID-19 vaccination. This TCR was sampled from a human donor who received a COVID-19 vaccine.

CDR3 sequence reads: CASSYSWQGEDTQYF. For the CDR3, the DNA is TGTGCCAGCAGTTACTCATGGCAGGGTGAAGATACGCAGTATTTT. The rearrangement uses TRBV6-5 and TRBJ2-3, with D maybe TRBD1 (5 bases). CDR1 is MNHEY, CDR2 SVGAGI, per germline. V lost 0 bases to trimming and J lost 5 bases, with 12 bases between them. This CDR3 has 15 amino acids.